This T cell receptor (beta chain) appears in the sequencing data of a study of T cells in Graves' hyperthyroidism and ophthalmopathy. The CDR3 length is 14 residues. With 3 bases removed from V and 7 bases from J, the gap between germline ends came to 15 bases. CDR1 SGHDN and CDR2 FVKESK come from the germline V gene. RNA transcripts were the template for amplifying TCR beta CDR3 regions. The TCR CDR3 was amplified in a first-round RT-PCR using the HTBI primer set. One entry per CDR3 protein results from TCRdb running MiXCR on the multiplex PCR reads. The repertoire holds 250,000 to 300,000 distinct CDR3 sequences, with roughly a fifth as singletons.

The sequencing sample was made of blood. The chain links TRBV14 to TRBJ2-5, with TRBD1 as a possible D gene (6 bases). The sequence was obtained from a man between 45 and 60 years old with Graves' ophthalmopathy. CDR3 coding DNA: TGTGCCAGCAGCCAGGGGGCGGCCTGGGGGACCCAGTACTTC. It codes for CASSQGAAWGTQYF.